Listed below are T cell receptor beta chains from one sample, sequenced in a study of cytomegalovirus exposure and HLA in healthy donors. Only in-frame clones appear in the TCRdb table, and some are missing; sequencing was by immunoSEQ multiplex PCR. The table includes 130,000 or so clones, 75% to 85% detected once. The sample was PBMCs. The receptors were sampled from a woman younger than 35 in good health and CMV-seropositive. CDR3s include the opening cysteine and the closing phenylalanine or tryptophan. Fields, in order: clone size, D gene, J gene, V gene, CDR3 protein, CDR3 DNA. D genes are given only for firm matches. Clone sizes are given selectively: once, few, many, or a class where the clone is expanded.

- TRBD1 TRBJ1-2 TRBV4-1 CASRQPGTGVGYTF TGCGCCAGCAGACAACCGGGGACAGGGGTTGGCTACACCTTC
- TRBD2 TRBJ2-7 TRBV5-1 CASSREPERGTYYEQYF TGCGCCAGCAGCCGAGAACCCGAGCGGGGGACTTACTACGAGCAGTACTTC
- - TRBJ1-6 TRBV30 CAWSVGGDSPLHF TGTGCCTGGAGTGTAGGGGGAGATTCACCCCTCCACTTT
- - TRBJ2-5 TRBV5-1 CASSLEGGYQETQYF TGCGCCAGCAGCTTGGAAGGCGGGTACCAAGAGACCCAGTACTTC
- - TRBJ2-5 TRBV5-1 CASSLGGGSETQYF TGCGCCAGCAGCTTGGGAGGAGGGAGTGAGACCCAGTACTTC
- TRBD2 TRBJ2-1 TRBV9 CASSEAGRAGHNEQFF TGTGCCAGCAGCGAGGCGGGGAGGGCGGGCCACAATGAGCAGTTCTTC
- - TRBJ2-7 TRBV1 CTSSQGCRGGHEQYF TGCACCAGCAGCCAAGGGTGCCGGGGGGGCCACGAGCAGTACTTC
once - TRBJ2-2 TRBV2 CASSVARASRYTGELFF TGTGCCAGCAGTGTGGCCAGAGCCTCGCGGTATACCGGGGAGCTGTTTTTT
- TRBD2 TRBJ2-5 TRBV23-1 CASSHPERGANIQETQYF TGCGCCAGCAGTCACCCTGAGCGGGGGGCTAACATTCAAGAGACCCAGTACTTC
few TRBD2 TRBJ2-5 TRBV7-3 CASSYGGAETQYF TGTGCCAGCAGCTACGGGGGGGCCGAGACCCAGTACTTC
- - TRBJ2-2 TRBV6-5 CASSSSPTAGTGELFF TGTGCCAGCAGTTCGTCTCCCACGGCGGGCACCGGGGAGCTGTTTTTT
- - TRBJ2-1 TRBV6-5 CASSSARASSYNEQFF TGTGCCAGCAGTTCCGCTCGAGCCTCCTCCTACAATGAGCAGTTCTTC
- TRBD1 TRBJ2-2 TRBV25-1 CASSDQIQGLGTGELFF TGTGCCAGCAGCGACCAAATACAGGGGCTCGGCACCGGGGAGCTGTTTTTT
few - TRBJ1-6 TRBV21-1 CASSKVSGDYDSPLHF TGTGCCAGCAGCAAAGTATCAGGGGATTATGATTCACCCCTCCACTTT
- - TRBJ1-1 TRBV12-2 CASRSPRGKYTEAFF TGTGCAAGTCGCTCCCCCAGGGGAAAATACACTGAAGCTTTCTTT
- - TRBJ1-1 TRBV6-1 CASSLDQGTEAFF TGTGCCAGCAGCCTCGACCAGGGCACTGAAGCTTTCTTT
few - TRBJ1-1 TRBV11-2 CASSSGARRATEAFF TGTGCCAGCAGCTCAGGAGCACGGAGGGCCACTGAAGCTTTCTTT
once - TRBJ1-1 TRBV6-6 CASPPQGVRTEAFF TGTGCCAGCCCCCCGCAGGGTGTAAGAACTGAAGCTTTCTTT
once - TRBJ1-2 TRBV25-1 CASSGTLAYGYTF TGTGCCAGCAGTGGCACCCTAGCTTATGGCTACACCTTC
- TRBD2 TRBJ2-1 TRBV29-1 CSGGRVGDEQFF TGCAGCGGCGGGAGAGTTGGCGATGAGCAGTTCTTC
- - TRBJ2-5 TRBV19 CASSNSVQETQYF TGTGCCAGTAGTAACTCGGTCCAAGAGACCCAGTACTTC
once - TRBJ2-1 TRBV5-6 CASSLGTSKPSNEQFF TGTGCCAGCAGCTTGGGAACTAGCAAACCTTCCAATGAGCAGTTCTTC